A single sample is the source of the 26 T cell receptor beta chains below, sequenced in a study of identical twins. TCRdb reanalysed the 5' RACE reads using MiXCR and keeps one entry per CDR3 protein. There are around 250,000 distinct CDR3 sequences in the sample; about 13% occur only once, and 4% to 5% lies in the top ten. The same data also contributed to another study, on yellow fever vaccine responses in identical twins.

Sequenced input: memory (CD45RO+) T cells sorted from blood. The receptors originated from a young woman in good health.

This clonotype occurred a few times. V is TRBV6-2 or TRBV6-3 and J is TRBJ1-1; D not resolved. CDR3 size: 15 residues. CDR1 is MNHEY, CDR2 SVGEGT, per germline. Trimming cost V 0 bases and J 1 base, with 9 bases left between them. CDR3 coding DNA: TGTGCCAGCAGTTACTCGAAAGAAGGGAACACTGAAGCTTTCTTT. It encodes CASSYSKEGNTEAFF.

In this sample, this clonotype turned up once. A much larger clone is a single base away; this may be a read error. The rearrangement links TRBV3-1 to TRBJ2-7, with a possible D match to TRBD1 (6 bases). CDR3 length: 13 amino acids. Germline V CDR1 and CDR2: LGHDT, YNNKEL (reference sequence). The CDR3 DNA sequence: TGTGCCAGCAGCTTCCTACAGGGCTACGAGCAGCACTTC. Protein sequence: CASSFLQGYEQHF.

This sequence joins TRBV24-1 and TRBJ2-1; TRBD2 agrees at 7 bases. The CDR3 is made up of 19 amino acids. Germline trimming cut 0 bases from V and 1 base from J; bases unmatched to any gene: 11. The germline gives CDR1 KGHDR, CDR2 SFDVKD. The CDR3 sequence: CATSDLRGGGSGSYNEQFF. The CDR3 coding sequence is TGTGCCACCAGTGATTTGAGGGGAGGCGGGAGTGGGTCCTACAATGAGCAGTTCTTC.

This clonotype has ten or more counts. This rearrangement joins TRBV3-1 to TRBJ1-1; D is uncertain. Deletions cut 3 bases from V and 5 bases from J, with 4 bases between. Germline CDR1 is LGHDT and CDR2 is YNNKEL (reference sequence). This CDR3 comprises 11 residues. In nucleotides, the CDR3 is TGTGCCAGCAGCCAGTGGACTGAAGCTTTCTTT. It is translated as CASSQWTEAFF.

This chain links TRBV3-1 with TRBJ2-2; possible D gene TRBD2, 5 bases. Trimming removed 1 base at V and 0 bases at J, with 15 bases between. CDR1 LGHDT and CDR2 YNNKEL come from the germline V gene (reference sequence). There are 18 residues in the CDR3. The chain's CDR3 is CASSQGPSSTTNTGELFF. Written as DNA, the CDR3 is TGTGCCAGCAGCCAAGGTCCTAGCAGCACCACGAACACCGGGGAGCTGTTTTTT. The variable domain in full, with the rest retrieved from reference TRBV3-1 and TRBJ2-2, is DTAVSQTPKYLVTQMGNDKSIKCEQNLGHDTMYWYKQDSKKFLKIMFSYNNKELIINETVPNRFSPKSPDKAHLNLHINSLELGDSAVYFCASSQGPSSTTNTGELFFGEGSRLTVL.

This clonotype was recorded many times. This sequence joins TRBV5-1 and TRBJ1-2; 7 nucleotides match TRBD1. Germline CDR1 is SGHRS and CDR2 is YFSETQ. With V trimmed by 4 bases and J by 3 bases, 15 bases remained unmatched. This CDR3 is built from 17 residues. CDR3 sequence (DNA): TGCGCCAGCAGCCCCTCAACTGACAGGGCTGCTCACTATGGCTACACCTTC. Protein sequence: CASSPSTDRAAHYGYTF.

This clonotype was seen at least ten times. The CDR3 nucleotides read TGTGCCAGCAGTTTATTAAAGGGGTTTTACAATGAGCAGTTCTTC. Protein: CASSLLKGFYNEQFF. The chain employs TRBV12-3 or TRBV12-4 and TRBJ2-1, with D possibly matching TRBD1 (5 bases). With 2 bases removed from V and 4 bases from J, the gap between germline ends came to 12 bases. CDR3 length: 15 residues.

This clonotype has a handful of counts. V gene TRBV6-4 combines with J gene TRBJ2-7; 8 bases fit TRBD2. Germline-derived CDR1 and CDR2 are MRHNA and SNTAGT. V was pared by 6 bases and J by 5 bases, with 12 bases of the junction left unmatched. This CDR3 comprises 15 residues. The CDR3 here is CASSPREAGAHEQYF. CDR3 DNA: TGTGCCAGCAGCCCCCGTGAAGCGGGAGCCCACGAGCAGTACTTC.

The V and J genes are TRBV6-4 and TRBJ2-3; possible D gene TRBD1, 5 bases. V lost 0 bases, J lost 4 bases, and 14 bases lay in between. Germline-derived CDR1 and CDR2 are MRHNA and SNTAGT. The CDR3 has 16 residues. The CDR3 coding sequence is TGTGCCAGCAGTGACTCGATGGGGCATGGGGCAGATACGCAGTATTTT. It specifies CASSDSMGHGADTQYF.

This clonotype occurred a few times. The chain combines TRBV6-1 with TRBJ2-5; 11 nucleotides match TRBD1. CDR1 and CDR2 (germline): MNHNS, SASEGT. The CDR3 length is 14 residues. The V and J ends lost 4 bases and 3 bases, in that order; junction bases with no gene match: 1. This CDR3 reads CASSGTGGKETQYF. The CDR3 DNA is TGTGCCAGCAGTGGGACAGGGGGCAAAGAGACCCAGTACTTC.

In this sample, this clonotype turned up many times. The chain employs TRBV4-2 and TRBJ2-3; 10 bases agree with TRBD2. J was trimmed by 4 bases and V by 1 base; bases with no gene match: 2. The CDR3 runs to 15 residues. The germline V gene has CDR1 LGHNA and CDR2 YNFKEQ. The chain's CDR3 is CASSQAAGGPDTQYF. CDR3 DNA: TGTGCCAGCAGCCAAGCAGCGGGAGGGCCAGATACGCAGTATTTT.

This clonotype appeared many times. This sequence joins TRBV5-1 and TRBJ2-7; maybe TRBD1 (6 bases). CDR1 is SGHRS and CDR2 is YFSETQ in the germline V gene. V was trimmed by 3 bases and J by 0 bases, leaving 16 bases between them. The CDR3 is 16 residues long. The CDR3 DNA reads TGCGCCAGCAGCTATCTCCAGGGGAGAGTCTCCTACGAGCAGTACTTC. Encoded protein: CASSYLQGRVSYEQYF.

The V gene is TRBV27, the J gene TRBJ2-6; the D call may be TRBD1 or TRBD2 (5 bases each). The CDR3 is 19 residues long. Deletions cut 5 bases from V and 0 bases from J, with 20 bases between. Germline V gene data show CDR1 as MNHEY and CDR2 as SMNVEV (reference sequence). The CDR3 sequence is CASSSRGWGAGSGANVLTF. Written as DNA, the CDR3 is TGTGCCAGCAGTAGCCGAGGGTGGGGCGCCGGCTCTGGGGCCAACGTCCTGACTTTC. Based on the CDR3 plus reference TRBV27 and TRBJ2-6, the full variable domain is EAQVTQNPRYLITVTGKKLTVTCSQNMNHEYMSWYRQDPGLGLRQIYYSMNVEVTDKGDVPEGYKVSRKEKRNFPLILESPSPNQTSLYFCASSSRGWGAGSGANVLTFGAGSRLTVL.

This sequence joins TRBV5-4 and TRBJ2-4, with D tentatively TRBD2 (5 bases). CDR1 is SGHNT, CDR2 YYREEE, per germline (reference sequence). Trimming shortened V by 4 bases and J by 3 bases, and 14 bases separated the two germline ends. The CDR3 runs to 15 residues. CDR3 in amino acids: CASSPNREGKNIQYF. CDR3 sequence (DNA): TGTGCCAGCAGCCCGAACCGGGAAGGCAAAAACATTCAGTACTTC.

This chain connects TRBV29-1 to TRBJ2-2; TRBD1 is a possible D gene (5 bases). CDR3 length equals 12 residues. CDR1 SQVTM and CDR2 ANQGSEA come from the germline V gene. Trimming took 5 bases from V and 5 from J, leaving 9 bases between them. The CDR3, as DNA: TGCAGCGTTCGCAGGGAAACCGGGGAGCTGTTTTTT. It codes for CSVRRETGELFF.

This clonotype was observed a few times. The chain recombines TRBV12-3 or TRBV12-4 with TRBJ2-7; 8 bases line up with TRBD1. CDR3 size: 14 residues. V shed 5 bases, J shed 7 bases, and the junction held 10 bases outside the gene matches. The CDR3 spells CASSRDRGSEEQYF. The CDR3 DNA reads as TGTGCCAGCAGTCGCGACAGGGGATCAGAAGAGCAGTACTTC.

This clonotype was found many times. The J gene is TRBJ2-2, the V gene TRBV15; D unclear. CDR1 LNHNV and CDR2 YYDKDF come from the germline V gene (reference sequence). V was cut by 3 bases and J by 5 bases, with 10 bases left in between. The CDR3 is made up of 14 amino acids. In DNA form, the CDR3 reads TGTGCCACCAGCAGCGGCCGGTGGACCGGGGAGCTGTTTTTT. Amino acid sequence: CATSSGRWTGELFF.

This clonotype was observed many times. The chain combines TRBV3-1 with TRBJ2-4, with TRBD2 matching 14 bases. CDR3 length: 19 amino acids. V was clipped by 0 bases and J by 1 base; unmatched bases: 5. Germline V CDR1 and CDR2: LGHDT, YNNKEL (reference sequence). The CDR3 is CASSQEGTSGSQAKNIQYF. For the CDR3, the DNA is TGTGCCAGCAGCCAAGAGGGGACTAGCGGGAGTCAGGCCAAAAACATTCAGTACTTC.

The chain combines TRBV9 with TRBJ2-4; 9 nucleotides line up with TRBD1. The V gene end was trimmed by 4 bases and the J gene end by 3 bases; junction bases not matched to a gene: 8. The CDR3 covers 16 residues. Germline values: CDR1 SGDLS, CDR2 YYNGEE. CDR3 nucleotides: TGTGCCAGCAGCCCCGCCCCGGGACAGGGCAAAAACATTCAGTACTTC. This translates into CASSPAPGQGKNIQYF.

This clonotype was detected only a few times. The chain recombines TRBV20-1 with TRBJ2-7, with TRBD1 identical over 7 bases. CDR1 and CDR2 from the germline V gene are DFQATT and SNEGSKA (reference sequence). J was trimmed by 5 bases and V by 3 bases; bases with no gene match: 7. This CDR3 is 13 amino acids long. The CDR3 region is CSASRQGPNEQYF. In DNA form, the CDR3 reads TGCAGTGCTAGTAGACAGGGTCCTAACGAGCAGTACTTC.

The table lists this clonotype with many counts. The V and J genes are TRBV12-3 or TRBV12-4 and TRBJ1-3; a possible D gene is TRBD1 (5 bases). The CDR3 length is 13 residues. V gave up 2 bases and J gave up 4 bases, with 6 bases separating them. CDR3 sequence reads: CASSLKGGNTIYF. CDR3 coding DNA: TGTGCCAGCAGTTTAAAGGGGGGAAACACCATATATTTT.

The gene calls are TRBV27 and TRBJ2-3; possibly TRBD2 for D (5 bases). From germline, CDR1 is MNHEY and CDR2 SMNVEV (reference sequence). The CDR3 runs to 13 residues. Trimming removed 1 base at V and 10 bases at J, with 12 bases between. CDR3 residues: CASSLWTGMPQYF. The DNA for the CDR3 is TGTGCCAGCAGTTTATGGACCGGGATGCCGCAGTATTTT.

This clonotype was seen many times. The chain joins TRBV20-1 to TRBJ1-6; 8 positions match TRBD1. The CDR3 sequence is 16 residues long. Germline V gene lookup returns CDR1 DFQATT and CDR2 SNEGSKA (reference sequence). V trimming: 4 bases; J trimming: 8 bases; junction bases outside the gene matches: 13. CDR3 sequence: CSAKLPRQGRDSPLHF. The CDR3 bases are TGCAGTGCTAAACTACCCCGACAGGGGAGGGATTCACCCCTCCACTTT.

This clonotype was seen a few times. The chain has TRBV11-2 and TRBJ2-5; TRBD2 agrees at 11 bases. The V segment lost 4 bases and the J segment 9 bases; nucleotides outside the gene matches: 1. The CDR3 contains 12 residues. Germline V gene lookup returns CDR1 SGHAT and CDR2 FQNNGV. CDR3 amino acids: CASSSGLAAQYF. The CDR3 nucleotides read TGTGCCAGCAGCTCGGGACTAGCGGCCCAGTACTTC.

This clonotype was seen many times. The rearrangement uses TRBV6-2 or TRBV6-3 and TRBJ2-1; TRBD2 might be the D (5 bases). This CDR3 has 14 residues. Trimming stripped 5 bases from V and 3 bases from J, with 11 bases between. The germline V gene encodes CDR1 MNHEY and CDR2 SVGEGT. In DNA form, the CDR3 reads TGTGCCAGCAGTCCGCTACGGGACTACAATGAGCAGTTCTTC. Amino acid sequence: CASSPLRDYNEQFF.

The table lists this clonotype with many counts. At one boundary the junction diverges from the germline segment, which might be a read error. The chain combines TRBV5-1 with TRBJ1-2; no firm D call. CDR3 length: 12 amino acids. Germline V CDR1 and CDR2: SGHRS, YFSETQ. CDR3 DNA: TGTGCCAGCAGTTTGGCGGGTGATGGCTACACCTTC. This gives the protein CASSLAGDGYTF.